This TCR beta chain was documented in a study of beta chain features in type 1 diabetes. The study, taken as a whole, reports: VDJ junctions sequenced from type 1 diabetes patients showed fewer insertions and more deletions. There was no resolution here of whether HLA type influences TCRB rearrangement. In every one of the four CD4+ subsets, TCRB CDR3s were moderately but significantly shorter in Type 1 diabetes patients. The study found that naive, central memory and Treg TCRB repertoires appeared more similar in patients than in healthy donors.

This clone came up a few times. Its antigen remains unknown. The germline V gene encodes CDR1 MDHEN and CDR2 SYDVKM. V shed 3 bases and J shed 3 bases, with 15 bases lying between them. This CDR3 comprises 15 residues. Expressed TCRB transcripts were sequenced because the entire RNA isolate underwent reverse transcription. Sequenced naive, central memory and regulatory T cell samples produced an average of roughly 3.9 million reads. Measured with immunoSEQ multiplex PCR; TCRdb has only the in-frame clones, and not every one. This sample carries 300,000 to 450,000 clones, around 10% of them seen once, and the ten largest clones take about 0.6%.

The specimen was central memory CD4+ T cells from blood. The sequence was obtained from a man aged 30-40 years with type 1 diabetes. J is TRBJ2-7 and V is TRBV28; D uncertain. This CDR3 reads CASSFLNSAGYEQYF. The CDR3 nucleotides are TGTGCCAGCAGTTTCCTAAACAGCGCCGGCTACGAGCAGTACTTC. The full variable domain, rest sourced from reference TRBV28 and TRBJ2-7, is DVKVTQSSRYLVKRTGEKVFLECVQDMDHENMFWYRQDPGLGLRLIYFSYDVKMKEKGDIPEGYSVSREKKERFSLILESASTNQTSMYLCASSFLNSAGYEQYFGPGTRLTVT.